Below, 22 T cell receptor beta chains from the same sample are listed, as sequenced in a study of T cell repertoires in cytomegalovirus infection. TCRdb itself ran the reads through MiXCR, one entry per CDR3 protein. The sample has roughly 920,000 distinct CDR3 sequences, 25% to 40% seen once. The antigens of these receptors remain unknown. This material consisted of cultured CD8+ T cells from PBMCs, taken from culture after CMV antigen stimulation. These receptors all stem from a human donor in good health (CMV status not recorded). Some clones in this sample may be carry-over from other donors' samples.

The CDR3 sequence: CASSLGLPGNQPQHF. As DNA, the CDR3 is TGTGCCAGCAGCCTGGGACTCCCTGGCAATCAGCCCCAGCATTTT. This chain uses TRBV7-9 with TRBJ1-5; possible D gene TRBD1, 5 bases. Trimming stripped 5 bases from V and 2 bases from J, with 13 bases between. The germline V gene encodes CDR1 SEHNR and CDR2 FQNEAQ (reference sequence). This CDR3 spans 15 amino acids.

The chain joins TRBV9 to TRBJ2-7, with 7 positions matching TRBD2. The CDR3 is 13 residues long. The J segment lost 9 bases and the V segment lost 0 bases, leaving 6 bases of the junction unmatched. Germline loops: CDR1 SGDLS, CDR2 YYNGEE. CDR3 nucleotides: TGTGCCAGCAGCGTAGTCGGGAGGCATGGGCAGTACGTC. Amino acids: CASSVVGRHGQYV.

The chain has TRBV7-9 and TRBJ1-1; D is ambiguous. V lost 7 bases to trimming and J lost 3 bases, with 9 bases between them. The CDR3 is made up of 12 amino acids. Looked up from germline, CDR1 is SEHNR and CDR2 is FQNEAQ (reference sequence). CDR3 DNA sequence: TGTGCCAGCATGTCGTCCTACACTGAAGCTTTCTTT. Amino acids: CASMSSYTEAFF. Looking up the rest from reference TRBV7-9 and TRBJ1-1 gives the full variable domain: DTGVSQNPRHKITKRGQNVTFRCDPISEHNRLYWYRQTLGQGPEFLTYFQNEAQLEKSRLLSDRFSAERPKGSFSTLEIQRTEQGDSAMYLCASMSSYTEAFFGQGTRLTVV.

This chain joins TRBV10-3 and TRBJ2-7; 8 nucleotides line up with TRBD1. V lost 11 bases to trimming and J lost 4 bases; unmatched junction nucleotides: 16. The germline V gene has CDR1 ENHRY and CDR2 SYGVKD. This CDR3 region has 15 residues. The CDR3 DNA follows: TGTGCCGCCAGTGACAGGGGAGGCATCGGGTACGAGCAGTACTTC. Protein sequence: CAASDRGGIGYEQYF.

The chain links TRBV12-3 or TRBV12-4 to TRBJ1-1, with 12 bases matching TRBD1. Unmatched junction bases numbered 6, after V lost 6 bases and J lost 1 base. The CDR3 is 16 residues long. The chain's CDR3 is CASSLRDRGPNTEAFF. The CDR3 DNA follows: TGTGCCAGCAGCCTCCGGGACAGGGGGCCGAACACTGAAGCTTTCTTT.

The rearrangement uses TRBV15 and TRBJ2-7; D ambiguous. Between the trimmed V and J ends, which lost 0 bases and 5 bases, there was a span of 11 bases. From germline, CDR1 is LNHNV and CDR2 YYDKDF (reference sequence). The CDR3 runs to 14 residues. The CDR3 bases are TGTGCCACCAGCAGAGATCTCGGGTTCCACGAGCAGTACTTC. Protein product: CATSRDLGFHEQYF.

This clonotype was seen a handful of times. The chain carries TRBV5-1 and TRBJ2-5, with 7 bases aligning to TRBD1. The CDR3 consists of 16 residues. Germline V gene lookup returns CDR1 SGHRS and CDR2 YFSETQ. V lost 4 bases to trimming and J lost 1 base; unmatched junction nucleotides: 10. CDR3 sequence: CASSTRTGLGQETQYF. The CDR3 DNA reads as TGCGCCAGCAGCACCCGGACAGGTTTAGGCCAAGAGACCCAGTACTTC.

This clonotype was recorded many times. This chain joins TRBV18 and TRBJ1-2; D gene uncertain. The CDR3 totals 16 residues. Trimming stripped 3 bases from V and 0 bases from J, with 14 bases between. CDR1 KGHSH and CDR2 LQKENI come from the germline V gene. CDR3 nucleotides: TGTGCCAGCTCACCCCCTGTATGGGATTCTAACTATGGCTACACCTTC. Encoded protein: CASSPPVWDSNYGYTF.

The chain links TRBV4-2 to TRBJ2-1, with 7 bases that match TRBD2. Germline V gene data show CDR1 as LGHNA and CDR2 as YNFKEQ. The CDR3 spans 15 residues. V dropped 6 bases and J dropped 5; count of bases not matched to a gene: 10. Here the CDR3 reads CASRGLLEPNNEQFF. The CDR3 nucleotides read TGTGCCAGCAGGGGACTACTGGAACCTAACAATGAGCAGTTCTTC.

The gene calls are TRBV19 and TRBJ1-3; 7 bases are shared with TRBD1. Per the germline V gene, CDR1 is LNHDA and CDR2 is SQIVND (reference sequence). The CDR3 totals 16 residues. The junction had 6 bases not matched to a gene; V was cut back by 4 bases and J by 0 bases. The CDR3, as DNA: TGTGCCAGTAGTACAGGACAGGTCCTCTCTGGAAACACCATATATTTT. This sequence encodes CASSTGQVLSGNTIYF. Combining the CDR3 with reference TRBV19 and TRBJ1-3 gives the whole variable domain DGGITQSPKYLFRKEGQNVTLSCEQNLNHDAMYWYRQDPGQGLRLIYYSQIVNDFQKGDIAEGYSVSREKKESFPLTVTSAQKNPTAFYLCASSTGQVLSGNTIYFGEGSWLTVV.

V is TRBV18 and J is TRBJ1-1; D gene uncertain. The CDR3 length is 19 residues. The germline gives CDR1 KGHSH, CDR2 LQKENI. V dropped 2 bases and J dropped 1 base, with 23 bases sitting between them. The CDR3 reads CASSPAGSYLSLGNTEAFF. The CDR3 DNA sequence: TGTGCCAGCTCACCAGCCGGTTCTTATCTCTCGCTGGGGAACACTGAAGCTTTCTTT. The whole variable domain, filled in from reference TRBV18 and TRBJ1-1, reads NAGVMQNPRHLVRRRGQEARLRCSPMKGHSHVYWYRQLPEEGLKFMVYLQKENIIDESGMPKERFSAEFPKEGPSILRIQQVVRGDSAAYFCASSPAGSYLSLGNTEAFFGQGTRLTVV.

The J gene is TRBJ2-3, the V gene TRBV4-2; 9 positions match TRBD1. The CDR3 loop spans 15 amino acids. Germline V gene data show CDR1 as LGHNA and CDR2 as YNFKEQ. Trimming cost V 4 bases and J 4 bases; bases outside gene matches: 6. The CDR3 DNA reads as TGTGCCAGCAGCCTACCGGGACAGGGCCCAGATACGCAGTATTTT. Translated, it gives CASSLPGQGPDTQYF.

This clonotype was counted a single time. Germline is not matched at one junction end, which may reflect a read error. This chain links TRBV7-7 with TRBJ1-4; TRBD1 might be the D (6 bases). Germline V gives CDR1 SSHAT, CDR2 FNYEAQ (reference sequence). CDR3 length: 15 amino acids. The CDR3 bases are TGTGCTAGCAGCTTAGGGTCAGGGGCTAATGAAAAACTGTTTTTT. It is translated as CASSLGSGANEKLFF.

DNA of the CDR3: TGTGCCAGCAGTTCGGGGGGGTATAACTATGGCTACACCTTC. It specifies CASSSGGYNYGYTF. The gene calls are TRBV27 and TRBJ1-2; possibly TRBD1 for D (5 bases). Between the trimmed V and J ends, which lost 4 bases and 1 base, there was a span of 10 bases. Germline-derived CDR1 and CDR2 are MNHEY and SMNVEV (reference sequence). This CDR3 has 14 amino acids.

This clonotype was seen repeatedly, ten times or more. V usage is TRBV6-1 and J usage is TRBJ2-5; a weak D match, TRBD1 (5 bases). V gave up 4 bases and J gave up 1 base, with 16 bases separating them. This CDR3 region has 16 residues. Germline V gene lookup returns CDR1 MNHNS and CDR2 SASEGT. This CDR3 reads CASSGNNRSPQETQYF. Written as DNA, the CDR3 is TGTGCCAGCAGTGGAAACAACAGGAGCCCCCAAGAGACCCAGTACTTC.

This clonotype was seen a handful of times. The genes are TRBV5-1 and TRBJ1-6, with TRBD1 matching over 7 bases. This CDR3 comprises 15 residues. From germline, CDR1 is SGHRS and CDR2 YFSETQ. The V and J ends lost 7 bases and 3 bases, in that order; junction bases with no gene match: 7. CDR3 protein: CASGLGQDYNSPLHF. CDR3 nucleotide sequence: TGCGCCAGCGGACTCGGACAGGACTATAATTCACCCCTCCACTTT.

The CDR3 sequence: CASSQDNTGEYEQFF. CDR3 bases: TGCGCCAGCAGCCAAGATAACACGGGGGAGTATGAGCAGTTCTTC. The chain joins TRBV4-1 to TRBJ2-1; maybe TRBD2 (6 bases). Trimming removed 0 bases at V and 8 bases at J, with 14 bases between. Germline loops: CDR1 MGHRA, CDR2 YSYEKL. The CDR3 sequence is 15 residues long.

The V call is TRBV14, the J call TRBJ2-2; D is uncertain. Trimming stripped 0 bases from V and 3 bases from J, with 11 bases between. The germline V gene has CDR1 SGHDN and CDR2 FVKESK. This CDR3 is 16 amino acids long. The DNA for the CDR3 is TGTGCCAGCAGCCAAGATGAGCGCCACGACACCGGGGAGCTGTTTTTT. It codes for CASSQDERHDTGELFF.

This clonotype has ten or more counts. This rearrangement joins TRBV7-9 to TRBJ1-1, with a tentative D call TRBD1 (6 bases). The CDR3 is made up of 14 amino acids. With 1 base removed from V and 6 bases from J, the gap between germline ends came to 12 bases. From germline, CDR1 is SEHNR and CDR2 FQNEAQ (reference sequence). CDR3 residues: CASSLGPTGSEAFF. CDR3 coding DNA: TGTGCCAGCAGCTTAGGGCCGACAGGATCTGAAGCTTTCTTT.

The chain joins TRBV3-1 to TRBJ1-6; 8 nucleotides match TRBD1. Germline V CDR1 and CDR2: LGHDT, YNNKEL (reference sequence). The V segment lost 0 bases and the J segment 6 bases; nucleotides outside the gene matches: 4. The CDR3 contains 16 residues. Here the CDR3 DNA reads TGTGCCAGCAGCCAAGAGGACAGGGCCCCTAATTCACCCCTCCACTTT. It is translated as CASSQEDRAPNSPLHF.

The chain carries TRBV7-9 and TRBJ2-3; D gene ambiguous. This CDR3 has 15 residues. The V and J ends lost 3 bases and 2 bases respectively, with 12 bases between them. CDR1 and CDR2 (germline): SEHNR, FQNEAQ (reference sequence). CDR3 sequence (DNA): TGTGCCAGCAGCTTCCCAGGCGACGACACAGATACGCAGTATTTT. Translating it yields CASSFPGDDTDTQYF.

This chain connects TRBV6-9 to TRBJ2-1; D is tentatively TRBD1 or TRBD2 (5 bases each). The germline CDR1 and CDR2 sequences are MNHGY and SVAAGI. This CDR3 has 15 residues. V shed 3 bases and J shed 3 bases, with 12 bases lying between them. The chain's CDR3 is CASSYETDYYNEQFF. DNA of the CDR3: TGTGCCAGCAGTTACGAGACAGACTACTACAATGAGCAGTTCTTC.